A selection of T cell receptor beta chains follows, all from one sample in a study of neurological immune-mediated disorders. Each CDR3 protein is one row after TCRdb ran MiXCR on the 5' RACE reads. The repertoire holds 55,000 to 65,000 distinct CDR3 sequences, with approximately 12% as singletons. Sequencing was done on a sample of PBMCs. These receptors came from a male donor with HTLV-1-associated myelopathy (HAM/TSP). Both conserved end residues are part of each CDR3. Fields, in order: V gene, J gene, CDR3 length, D gene, clone size, CDR3 DNA, CDR3 protein. The D gene is left open where the match is weak. Some rows mark clone size as missing; the rest say once, few, many or name a class of expanded clone.

V: TRBV5-1
J: TRBJ2-1
length: 16
D: -
size: many
DNA: TGCGCCAGCACTCCTCCGGGGTTCAGGGGTTACAATGAGCAGTTCTTC
CDR3: CASTPPGFRGYNEQFF

V: TRBV7-2
J: TRBJ1-2
length: 16
D: TRBD1
size: many
DNA: TGTGCCAGCAGCCCGTCCGGGACAGGGAAAGGCTATGGCTACACCTTC
CDR3: CASSPSGTGKGYGYTF

V: TRBV9
J: TRBJ2-4
length: 13
D: TRBD1
size: -
DNA: TGTGCCAGCAGCGACGAGACAGGGCACATTCAGTGCTTC
CDR3: CASSDETGHIQCF

V: TRBV5-6
J: TRBJ1-1
length: 12
D: -
size: many
DNA: TGTGCCAGCAGCTTGCCCAACACTGAAGCTTTCTTT
CDR3: CASSLPNTEAFF

V: TRBV7-9
J: TRBJ1-1
length: 15
D: -
size: many
DNA: TGTGCCAGCAGCTTAAGTGGACAATTGGGCACTGAAGCTTTCTTT
CDR3: CASSLSGQLGTEAFF

V: TRBV20-1
J: TRBJ2-3
length: 14
D: TRBD2
size: many
DNA: TGCAGTGCTAGACGGGGGGACAGCACAGATACGCAGTATTTT
CDR3: CSARRGDSTDTQYF

V: TRBV12-3/TRBV12-4
J: TRBJ1-2
length: 16
D: -
size: many
DNA: TGTGCCAGCAGTCTCACCTCGACCGGGACGGCCTATGGCTACACCTTC
CDR3: CASSLTSTGTAYGYTF

V: TRBV3-1
J: TRBJ2-2
length: 16
D: TRBD2
size: -
DNA: TGTGCCAGCAGCCCTCGGGACCTTGGGGGGGCCGGGGAGCTGTTTTTT
CDR3: CASSPRDLGGAGELFF

V: TRBV6-2/TRBV6-3
J: TRBJ1-5
length: 16
D: -
size: many
DNA: TGTGCCAGCAGTTACTCATCTTTGGCTTCCAATCAGCCCCAGCATTTT
CDR3: CASSYSSLASNQPQHF

V: TRBV20-1
J: TRBJ1-1
length: 12
D: -
size: -
DNA: TGCAGTGCTGAGAGGGGGAACACTGAAGCTTTATTT
CDR3: CSAERGNTEALF

V: TRBV15
J: TRBJ2-7
length: 14
D: -
size: many
DNA: TGTGCCACCAGCAGAGATAGGAGGTTAGGCGAGCAGTACTTC
CDR3: CATSRDRRLGEQYF

V: TRBV21-1
J: TRBJ1-1
length: 14
D: -
size: many
DNA: TGTGCCAGCAGCAAGAGTCCCGGGACAGGGTCGGCTTTCTTT
CDR3: CASSKSPGTGSAFF

V: TRBV18
J: TRBJ1-1
length: 14
D: TRBD1
size: -
DNA: TGTGCAAGCTCACGGATGACAGGGCGCACTGAAGATTTCTTT
CDR3: CASSRMTGRTEDFF

V: TRBV20-1
J: TRBJ2-5
length: 16
D: TRBD2
size: medium-sized
DNA: TGCAGTGCTAGCCTTGGACTAGCGGGGGGCGGGGAGACCCAGTACTTC
CDR3: CSASLGLAGGGETQYF

V: TRBV7-9
J: TRBJ2-7
length: 19
D: -
size: -
DNA: TGTGCCAGCAGCCCCTGGGCGAGGACCAGAGGTGGGGGGGGCCCCGAACAGTACTTC
CDR3: CASSPWARTRGGGGPEQYF

V: TRBV5-6
J: TRBJ1-3
length: 14
D: TRBD1
size: many
DNA: TGTGCCAGCAGCTTTCTACAGGGGGCGGACACCATATATTTT
CDR3: CASSFLQGADTIYF

V: TRBV15
J: TRBJ2-7
length: 16
D: -
size: many
DNA: TGTGCCACCAGCACAACGGGGTTGGGGATCACCTACGAGCAGTACTTC
CDR3: CATSTTGLGITYEQYF

V: TRBV5-1
J: TRBJ2-7
length: 14
D: TRBD1
size: many
DNA: TGCGCCAGCAGCTCCAACAGGGGGGAGGAGCGGCAGTACTTC
CDR3: CASSSNRGEERQYF

V: TRBV28
J: TRBJ2-1
length: 14
D: TRBD2
size: many
DNA: TGTGCCAGCAGTACCCCGGGGGGAAGAGGTGAGCAGTTCTTC
CDR3: CASSTPGGRGEQFF

V: TRBV15
J: TRBJ1-1
length: 14
D: TRBD1
size: many
DNA: TGTGCCACCAGCAGGACAGGGCTGAACACTGAAGCTTTCTTT
CDR3: CATSRTGLNTEAFF

V: TRBV10-3
J: TRBJ2-7
length: 12
D: -
size: many
DNA: TGTGCCATCAGTGAGTCAACCTACGAGCAGTACTTC
CDR3: CAISESTYEQYF

V: TRBV12-3/TRBV12-4
J: TRBJ1-1
length: 13
D: -
size: many
DNA: TGTGCCAGCAGTTTAGGCCCATCGACTGAAGCTTTCTTT
CDR3: CASSLGPSTEAFF

V: TRBV7-2
J: TRBJ1-1
length: 14
D: -
size: many
DNA: TGTGCCAGCAGCTTAGTCCACGGCGGCACTGAAGCTTTCTTT
CDR3: CASSLVHGGTEAFF

V: TRBV5-1
J: TRBJ2-1
length: 13
D: -
size: many
DNA: TGCGCCAGCAGCTCCACTAGGGGTTTTGCGCAGTTCTTC
CDR3: CASSSTRGFAQFF

V: TRBV18
J: TRBJ1-3
length: 14
D: -
size: many
DNA: TGTGCCAGCTCCGCTCAAGACTCTGGAAACACCATATATTTT
CDR3: CASSAQDSGNTIYF

V: TRBV5-1
J: TRBJ1-2
length: 13
D: TRBD1
size: many
DNA: TGCGCCAGCAGCCCTCAGGGGGCGGAGGGCTACACCTTC
CDR3: CASSPQGAEGYTF

V: TRBV13
J: TRBJ1-6
length: 12
D: -
size: many
DNA: TGTGCCAGCAGCTCTCGGAATTCACCCCTCCACTTT
CDR3: CASSSRNSPLHF

V: TRBV7-9
J: TRBJ2-3
length: 12
D: -
size: many
DNA: TGTGCCAGCAGCTTTTTACAAGATACGCAGTATTTT
CDR3: CASSFLQDTQYF

V: TRBV5-1
J: TRBJ2-3
length: 14
D: TRBD1
size: many
DNA: TGCGCCAGCAGCGGGACAGGGGGCACAGATACGCAGTATTTT
CDR3: CASSGTGGTDTQYF

V: TRBV7-9
J: TRBJ2-5
length: 15
D: TRBD2
size: many
DNA: TGTGCCAGCAGCTTTTTAGCGGGGGACCAAGAGACCCAGTACTTC
CDR3: CASSFLAGDQETQYF

V: TRBV12-3/TRBV12-4
J: TRBJ2-1
length: 15
D: TRBD1
size: many
DNA: TGTGCCAGCAGTTTACACAGGGGAAGTAGCAATGAGCAGTTCTTC
CDR3: CASSLHRGSSNEQFF

V: TRBV29-1
J: TRBJ2-1
length: 15
D: TRBD2
size: many
DNA: TGCAGCGTCGGCAACCTAGCGGGGGGCTACAATGAGCAGTTCTTC
CDR3: CSVGNLAGGYNEQFF

V: TRBV5-1
J: TRBJ2-4
length: 16
D: -
size: many
DNA: TGCGCCAGCAGCTTGGTTGGGGGGCTGGCCAAAAACATTCAGTACTTC
CDR3: CASSLVGGLAKNIQYF

V: TRBV5-1
J: TRBJ1-1
length: 15
D: TRBD1
size: many
DNA: TGCGCCAGCAGCCCCGGGACAGGGAGGGACACTGAAGCTTTCTTT
CDR3: CASSPGTGRDTEAFF

V: TRBV6-6
J: TRBJ1-5
length: 12
D: -
size: -
DNA: TGTGCCAGCAGTTACTCGATTCAGCCCCAGCATTTT
CDR3: CASSYSIQPQHF

V: TRBV5-1
J: TRBJ2-3
length: 14
D: -
size: once
DNA: TGCGCCAGCAGCACCGGACAGACGAGTCAGCCCCAGTATTTT
CDR3: CASSTGQTSQPQYF

V: TRBV20-1
J: TRBJ2-7
length: 15
D: -
size: many
DNA: TGCAGTGCTAGAGATAGGATCGGGGGATGGGACGAGCAGTACTTC
CDR3: CSARDRIGGWDEQYF

V: TRBV9
J: TRBJ2-3
length: 15
D: -
size: many
DNA: TGTGCCAGCAGCCTAGTGGCGGGGGCCACAGATACGCAGTATTTT
CDR3: CASSLVAGATDTQYF

V: TRBV20-1
J: TRBJ1-4
length: 18
D: -
size: many
DNA: TGCAGTGCTAGAGTCGAGCCGCCCGGGTTAACCACTAATGAAAAACTGTTTTTT
CDR3: CSARVEPPGLTTNEKLFF

V: TRBV18
J: TRBJ1-1
length: 16
D: -
size: many
DNA: TGTGCCAGCTCACCACCGACGGGGGAATTGAGCACTGAAGCTTTCTTT
CDR3: CASSPPTGELSTEAFF

V: TRBV9
J: TRBJ2-7
length: 15
D: TRBD1
size: many
DNA: TGTGCCAGCAGTGCGGGACAGGGGAGCTCCTACGAGCAGTACTTC
CDR3: CASSAGQGSSYEQYF

V: TRBV4-3
J: TRBJ1-4
length: 15
D: TRBD1
size: few
DNA: TGCGCCAGCAGCCAAGCGGGACAGGCAGAAGAAAAACTGTTTTTT
CDR3: CASSQAGQAEEKLFF

V: TRBV7-2
J: TRBJ2-3
length: 12
D: -
size: many
DNA: TGTGCCAGCAGCTCCTCGTTTCTATCGCAGTATTTT
CDR3: CASSSSFLSQYF

V: TRBV7-2
J: TRBJ2-7
length: 14
D: -
size: many
DNA: TGTGCCAGCAGCTTAGCGGTAAGAACCGACGAGCAGTACTTC
CDR3: CASSLAVRTDEQYF

V: TRBV7-9
J: TRBJ1-2
length: 13
D: -
size: -
DNA: TGCGCCAGCAGCCATCGGTCAGGCAGTGGCTACACCTTC
CDR3: CASSHRSGSGYTF

V: TRBV12-3/TRBV12-4
J: TRBJ1-1
length: 15
D: TRBD1
size: many
DNA: TGTGCCAGCAGCCCTATTAACAGGGGAGTCCCTGAAGCTTTCTTT
CDR3: CASSPINRGVPEAFF

V: TRBV12-3/TRBV12-4
J: TRBJ1-4
length: 16
D: -
size: many
DNA: TGTGCCAGCAGTTTCTTTATCACCGGGGTGGGTGAAAAACTGTTTTTT
CDR3: CASSFFITGVGEKLFF